These 21 T cell receptor beta chains were sequenced from one sample in a study of graft-versus-host responses after intestinal transplantation. The assay was immunoSEQ multiplex PCR, and TCRdb's table has in-frame clones only and misses some. The table has roughly 14,000 clones, roughly 29% seen once. Sequencing used alloreactive CD4+ T cells from a mixed lymphocyte reaction culture, obtained before intestinal transplant. Subset meaning: CFSE-low proliferating T cells sorted from approximately 6-day pre-transplant mixed lymphocyte reaction (GvH or HvG direction). The receptors shown here come from a human patient who received an intestinal transplant.

Only a few counts were recorded for this clone. The chain combines TRBV28 with TRBJ1-5; D not certain. The CDR3 extends over 14 amino acids. V was shortened by 3 bases and J by 0 bases, with 6 bases between the two germline ends. Germline CDR1 MDHEN, CDR2 SYDVKM. CDR3 amino acids: CASSFPYSNQPQHF. CDR3 nucleotide sequence: TGTGCCAGCAGTTTCCCATATAGCAATCAGCCCCAGCATTTT.

This chain links TRBV5-6 with TRBJ2-1; 7 nucleotides align to TRBD2. V lost 2 bases and J lost 6; bases outside the gene matches: 2. The CDR3 is 13 residues long. The V gene's germline CDR1 is SGHDT and CDR2 YYEEEE. The CDR3 nucleotides read TGTGCCAGCAGCTTCGGGACTATCAATGAGCAGTTCTTC. This encodes CASSFGTINEQFF.

With respect to this clone: In the same sample, other DNA sequences code for this CDR3. V gene TRBV29-1 combines with J gene TRBJ1-1; weak D call: TRBD1 (6 bases). The CDR3 has 12 residues. Trimming stripped 4 bases from V and 5 bases from J, with 11 bases between. CDR1 SQVTM and CDR2 ANQGSEA come from the germline V gene. CDR3 residues: CSVARGGTEAFF. CDR3 in DNA: TGCAGCGTTGCCAGGGGAGGTACTGAAGCTTTCTTT.

The chain is built from TRBV13 and TRBJ2-7; D is uncertain. CDR1 is PRHDT and CDR2 is FYEKMQ in the germline V gene (reference sequence). There are 12 residues in the CDR3. Trimming left V 2 bases short and J 4 bases short, with 6 bases between. The CDR3 region is CASSLNWYEQYF. CDR3 DNA: TGTGCCAGCAGCTTAAACTGGTACGAGCAGTACTTC.

This sequence joins TRBV28 and TRBJ2-2, with D uncertain. Trimming removed 6 bases at V and 1 base at J, with 15 bases between. CDR3 size: 16 residues. Per germline, CDR1 MDHEN and CDR2 SYDVKM. The CDR3 reads CASRLSGRKNTGELFF. CDR3 sequence (DNA): TGTGCCAGCAGGTTGTCGGGCAGGAAGAACACCGGGGAGCTGTTTTTT.

The chain joins TRBV11-1 to TRBJ1-2; unclear D gene. The CDR3 loop spans 14 amino acids. Germline V lookup: CDR1 SGHAT, CDR2 FQDESV (reference sequence). Trimming shortened V by 3 bases and J by 1 base, and 9 bases separated the two germline ends. The CDR3 DNA follows: TGTGCCAGCAGCTTCAGAGAGAATAACTATGGCTACACCTTC. Its translation: CASSFRENNYGYTF.

This clone was recorded a few times. V is TRBV6-6 and J is TRBJ1-5; 8 bases line up with TRBD1. CDR1 MNHNY and CDR2 SVGAGI come from the germline V gene (reference sequence). The CDR3 is 13 amino acids. V lost 6 bases and J lost 7; bases outside the gene matches: 5. In nucleotides, the CDR3 is TGTGCCAGCAGCAGGGGGCGCGAGCAGCCCCAGCATTTT. It codes for CASSRGREQPQHF.

This clone qualifies as medium-sized. This sequence joins TRBV7-9 and TRBJ1-1; no clear D gene. CDR1 is SEHNR, CDR2 FQNEAQ, per germline (reference sequence). Trimming took 0 bases from V and 11 from J, leaving 7 bases between them. This CDR3 has 11 amino acids. CDR3 nucleotide sequence: TGTGCCAGCAGCTTAGCGGGATCGGCTTTCTTT. This gives the protein CASSLAGSAFF.

This clone occurred once. A read error is possible here, since a much larger clone lies one base away. The sample contains more than one DNA sequence encoding this CDR3. The rearrangement joins TRBV5-1 to TRBJ1-2, with D possibly TRBD1 on 6 matching bases. Germline V gene data show CDR1 as SGHRS and CDR2 as YFSETQ. This CDR3 has 16 residues. CDR3 nucleotides: TGCGCCCGCAGCTCACGGGGGGGGTCGGGGGCAGACGGCTACACCTTC. The encoded protein is CARSSRGGSGADGYTF.

This clone was picked up a small number of times. The chain carries TRBV4-3 and TRBJ1-5, with D hard to call. Trimming removed 4 bases at V and 2 bases at J, with 6 bases between. The CDR3 covers 13 residues. The V gene's germline CDR1 is LGHNA and CDR2 YSLEER. The CDR3 DNA reads TGCGCCAGCAGCCCGCGACGCAATCAGCCCCAGCATTTT. It is translated as CASSPRRNQPQHF.

The chain has TRBV7-2 and TRBJ1-5; D is undetermined. The ends were cut back, 3 bases at V and 6 bases at J, with 12 bases in the middle. Germline V lookup: CDR1 SGHTA, CDR2 FQGNSA. The length of the CDR3 is 14 residues. The CDR3 reads CASSFPGFGQPQHF. CDR3 DNA sequence: TGTGCCAGCAGCTTCCCGGGTTTCGGTCAGCCCCAGCATTTT.

V usage is TRBV6-9 and J usage is TRBJ1-2, with D perhaps TRBD1 (5 bases). The germline V and J ends were trimmed by 6 bases and 4 bases, with 15 bases remaining between them. Germline-derived CDR1 and CDR2 are MNHGY and SVAAGI. The CDR3 has 14 amino acids. Here the CDR3 DNA reads TGTGCCAGCAGCTCAACGGGACGGCTCTATGGCTACACCTTC. Its protein is CASSSTGRLYGYTF.

V and J are TRBV4-1 and TRBJ1-1, with D maybe TRBD1 (5 bases). Germline V gene lookup returns CDR1 MGHRA and CDR2 YSYEKL. The V end lost 2 bases, the J end lost 8 bases, and 18 bases lay between the germline ends. The CDR3 sequence is 15 residues long. Here the CDR3 reads CASSQISRVRGEAFF. CDR3 DNA sequence: TGCGCCAGCAGCCAAATATCCAGGGTAAGAGGGGAAGCTTTCTTT.

Only a few counts were recorded for this clone. V gene TRBV2 combines with J gene TRBJ2-7; weak D call: TRBD2 (7 bases). V was pared by 5 bases and J by 6 bases, with 20 bases between. The germline V gene has CDR1 SNHLY and CDR2 FYNNEI. The CDR3 runs to 15 residues. The CDR3 protein is CASSSLVEGGGEQYF. The CDR3 coding sequence is TGTGCCAGCAGTTCCTTGGTAGAGGGGGGGGGCGAGCAGTACTTC. The variable domain in full, completed from reference TRBV2 and TRBJ2-7, reads EPEVTQTPSHQVTQMGQEVILRCVPISNHLYFYWYRQILGQKVEFLVSFYNNEISEKSEIFDDQFSVERPDGSNFTLKIRSTKLEDSAMYFCASSSLVEGGGEQYFGPGTRLTVT.

This chain uses TRBV6-1 with TRBJ2-6; D unresolved. With 6 bases removed from V and 2 bases from J, the gap between germline ends came to 8 bases. The germline gives CDR1 MNHNS, CDR2 SASEGT. This CDR3 is 14 amino acids long. The CDR3 region is CASRVGAGANVLTF. The CDR3 DNA reads as TGTGCCAGCAGGGTCGGCGCTGGGGCCAACGTCCTGACTTTC.

The chain has TRBV10-3 and TRBJ2-5; 8 bases are a match to TRBD1. Trimming at V came to 8 bases and at J to 2 bases, leaving 10 bases not matched to a gene. The CDR3 loop spans 15 amino acids. Germline lookup yields CDR1 ENHRY and CDR2 SYGVKD. This CDR3 reads CAIRVTGGQQETQYF. DNA for the CDR3: TGTGCCATCCGAGTCACAGGGGGACAACAAGAGACCCAGTACTTC.

This sequence joins TRBV5-4 and TRBJ2-1; either TRBD1 or TRBD2 may supply D (7 bases each). There are 16 residues in the CDR3. Germline lookup yields CDR1 SGHNT and CDR2 YYREEE (reference sequence). Trimming cost V 3 bases and J 15 bases, with 28 bases left between them. CDR3 sequence reads: CASSSTSQGGIGIRFF. The CDR3 nucleotides are TGTGCCAGCAGCTCGACTTCCCAGGGGGGGATTGGGATTCGGTTCTTC. Full variable domain (outside the CDR3, taken from reference TRBV5-4 and TRBJ2-1): ETGVTQSPTHLIKTRGQQVTLRCSSQSGHNTVSWYQQALGQGPQFIFQYYREEENGRGNFPPRFSGLQFPNYSSELNVNALELDDSALYLCASSSTSQGGIGIRFFGPGTRLTVL.

The chain couples TRBV7-8 to TRBJ1-2, with TRBD1 matching over 7 bases. Looked up from germline, CDR1 is SGHVS and CDR2 is FQNEAQ. Trimming at V came to 5 bases and at J to 2 bases, leaving 17 bases not matched to a gene. The CDR3 extends over 18 amino acids. CDR3 DNA: TGTGCCAGCAGCGTCCTGGGACAGATTGAGAAGGGGAACTATGGCTACACCTTC. It encodes CASSVLGQIEKGNYGYTF.

This chain uses TRBV20-1 with TRBJ2-1, with no clear D. Germline V lookup: CDR1 DFQATT, CDR2 SNEGSKA (reference sequence). CDR3 length equals 11 residues. Between the trimmed V and J ends, which lost 3 bases and 4 bases, there was a span of 4 bases. The CDR3, as DNA: TGCAGTGCTAGCGGTTACAATGAGCAGTTCTTC. As protein: CSASGYNEQFF.

The rearrangement links TRBV6-5 to TRBJ1-5; D may be TRBD1 (6 bases). This CDR3 spans 15 amino acids. Trimming shortened V by 10 bases and J by 0 bases, and 16 bases separated the two germline ends. Germline V gene data show CDR1 as MNHEY and CDR2 as SVGAGI. CDR3: CATKRTVYSNQPQHF. The CDR3 DNA follows: TGTGCCACGAAAAGGACAGTTTATAGCAATCAGCCCCAGCATTTT.

This clone is judged large. The chain combines TRBV7-9 with TRBJ1-3; unclear D gene. The germline V gene has CDR1 SEHNR and CDR2 FQNEAQ (reference sequence). Trimming removed 3 bases from V and 1 base from J, with 7 bases in between. The CDR3 length is 14 residues. Written as DNA, the CDR3 is TGTGCCAGCAGCTTCTCGGGGTCTGGAAACACCATATATTTT. It codes for CASSFSGSGNTIYF.